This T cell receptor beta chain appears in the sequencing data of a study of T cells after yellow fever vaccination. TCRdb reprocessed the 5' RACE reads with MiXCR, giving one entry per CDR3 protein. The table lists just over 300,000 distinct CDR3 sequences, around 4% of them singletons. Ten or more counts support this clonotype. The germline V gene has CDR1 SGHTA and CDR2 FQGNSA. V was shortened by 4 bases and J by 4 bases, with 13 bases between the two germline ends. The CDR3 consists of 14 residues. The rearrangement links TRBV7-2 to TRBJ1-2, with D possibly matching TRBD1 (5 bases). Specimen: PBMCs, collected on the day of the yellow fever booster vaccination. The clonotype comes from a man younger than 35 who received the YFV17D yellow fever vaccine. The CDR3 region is CASSSQMGPYGYTF. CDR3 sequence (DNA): TGTGCCAGCAGCTCCCAGATGGGACCCTATGGCTACACCTTC. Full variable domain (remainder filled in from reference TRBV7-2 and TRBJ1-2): GAGVSQSPSNKVTEKGKDVELRCDPISGHTALYWYRQSLGQGLEFLIYFQGNSAPDKSGLPSDRFSAERTGGSVSTLTIQRTQQEDSAVYLCASSSQMGPYGYTFGSGTRLTVV.